The clone carrying this T cell receptor beta chain was found a few times. The antigen remains undetermined. This record belongs to a study of cytomegalovirus exposure and HLA in healthy donors. For the study at large: Earlier sequencing of about 179 million T cells yielded 90 million to 140 million unique TCR beta sequences. Findings of the study overall: Accurate HLA-A and HLA-B prediction from TCR beta sequences was reported for most subjects. It was in a later analysis that TCR association rates were seen to vary by HLA locus, highest for DRB1 and lowest for HLA-C.

Researchers ran the PCR with 60 Vbeta and 13 Jbeta primers. Profiling relied on immunoSEQ multiplex PCR, and the TCRdb table lists in-frame clones only, not all of them. The sample shows 170,000 or so clones, 70% to 85% of them seen only once. This CDR3 has 15 amino acids. J lost 5 bases, V lost 5 bases, and 3 bases had no gene match. The V gene's germline CDR1 is ENHRY and CDR2 SYGVKD. The source of this sequence is a man between 45 and 60 years old in good health and CMV-seropositive. The sequenced sample consisted of PBMCs. This rearrangement joins TRBV10-3 to TRBJ2-3; 14 positions agree with TRBD2. The CDR3: CAISLGTSGGDTQYF. The CDR3 DNA reads TGTGCCATCAGTCTTGGGACTAGCGGGGGAGATACGCAGTATTTT.